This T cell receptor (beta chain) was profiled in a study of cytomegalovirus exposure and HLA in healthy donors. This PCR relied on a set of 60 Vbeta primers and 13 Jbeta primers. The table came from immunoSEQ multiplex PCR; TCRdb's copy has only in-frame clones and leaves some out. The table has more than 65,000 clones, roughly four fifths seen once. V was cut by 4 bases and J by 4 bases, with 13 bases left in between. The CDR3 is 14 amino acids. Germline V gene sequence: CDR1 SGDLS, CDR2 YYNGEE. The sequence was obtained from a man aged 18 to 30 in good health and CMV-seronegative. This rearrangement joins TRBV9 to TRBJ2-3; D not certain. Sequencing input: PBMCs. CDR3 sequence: CASSPRVRSDTQYF. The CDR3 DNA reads TGTGCCAGCAGCCCCCGGGTAAGATCAGATACGCAGTATTTT.